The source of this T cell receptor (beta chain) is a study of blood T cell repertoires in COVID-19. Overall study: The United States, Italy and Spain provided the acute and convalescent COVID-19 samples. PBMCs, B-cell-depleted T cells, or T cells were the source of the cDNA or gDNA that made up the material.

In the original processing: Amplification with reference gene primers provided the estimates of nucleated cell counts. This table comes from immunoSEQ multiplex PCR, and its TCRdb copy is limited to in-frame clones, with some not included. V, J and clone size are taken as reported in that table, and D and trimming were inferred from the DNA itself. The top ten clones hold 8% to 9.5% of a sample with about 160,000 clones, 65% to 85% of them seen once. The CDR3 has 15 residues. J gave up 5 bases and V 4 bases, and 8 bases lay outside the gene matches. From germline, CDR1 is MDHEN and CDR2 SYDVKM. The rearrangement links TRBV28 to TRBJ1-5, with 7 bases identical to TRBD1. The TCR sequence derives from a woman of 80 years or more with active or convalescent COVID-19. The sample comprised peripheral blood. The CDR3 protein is CASSSTTGYDQPQHF. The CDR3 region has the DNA TGTGCCAGCAGTTCCACGACAGGGTACGATCAGCCCCAGCATTTT.